This entry lists 29 T cell receptor beta chains sequenced from one sample in a study of lung T cells in sarcoidosis with Löfgren's syndrome. From the reads, TCRdb called clonotypes with MiXCR, one entry per CDR3 protein. Here the sample spans under 25,000 distinct CDR3 sequences, 21% being singletons. Sequencing input: CD4+ T cells from bronchoalveolar lavage. The receptors shown here come from a human donor with sarcoidosis (Löfgren's syndrome or another form), or a control subject (not recorded which).

Concerning this clonotype: A junction boundary mismatches the germline segment, possibly from a read error. V usage is TRBV29-1 and J usage is TRBJ2-7; 8 nucleotides agree with TRBD1. There are 12 residues in the CDR3. The germline V gene encodes CDR1 SQVTM and CDR2 ANQGSEA. In DNA, the CDR3 is TGCAGCGTTGTCCAGGGGGCCTACGATCAGTACTTC. It yields the protein CSVVQGAYDQYF.

This chain uses TRBV7-2 with TRBJ2-5; TRBD2 aligns across 10 bases. This CDR3 spans 14 amino acids. The V segment lost 4 bases and the J segment 5 bases; nucleotides outside the gene matches: 4. CDR1 is SGHTA and CDR2 is FQGNSA in the germline V gene. The CDR3 DNA sequence: TGTGCCAGCAGCTATCGAGCGGGAGGGGAGACCCAGTACTTC. Translation gives CASSYRAGGETQYF.

This clonotype was detected only a few times. The chain is built from TRBV18 and TRBJ2-5, with TRBD2 identical over 7 bases. The CDR3 spans 15 residues. With 2 bases clipped from V and 4 bases from J, the junction kept 7 bases outside the gene matches. The V gene's germline CDR1 is KGHSH and CDR2 LQKENI. CDR3 loop: CASSPVMASGETQYF. CDR3 nucleotides: TGTGCCAGCTCACCAGTCATGGCTAGCGGAGAGACCCAGTACTTC.

This clonotype showed up many times. J is TRBJ2-2 and V is TRBV10-3; D is possibly TRBD2 (6 bases). Trimming cost V 9 bases and J 1 base, with 12 bases left between them. Germline V gene lookup returns CDR1 ENHRY and CDR2 SYGVKD. This CDR3 has 14 residues. This CDR3 reads CAIDSGRNTGELFF. The CDR3 DNA reads TGTGCCATTGATAGCGGTAGGAACACCGGGGAGCTGTTTTTT.

The chain recombines TRBV27 with TRBJ2-1, with D possibly called TRBD1 or TRBD2 (5 bases each). This CDR3 is 17 amino acids long. Trimming took off 7 bases at V and 5 bases at J, with 24 bases between the two ends. In germline, CDR1 is MNHEY, CDR2 SMNVEV (reference sequence). CDR3 sequence (DNA): TGTGCCAGCAATTTCCGACATCGGAAGGTGGGGGACAATGAGCAGTTCTTC. This translates into CASNFRHRKVGDNEQFF.

This clonotype is a singleton in its sample. A much bigger clone sits one base away, suggesting this may be a read error. This CDR3 is CSARESRATFYNEQFF. Written as DNA, the CDR3 is TGCAGTGCTAGAGAAAGCAGGGCTACGTTTTACAATGAGCAGTTCTTC. The gene calls are TRBV20-1 and TRBJ2-1; D perhaps matches TRBD1 (5 bases). The V and J ends lost 0 bases and 4 bases respectively, with 16 bases between them. The CDR3 loop spans 16 amino acids. Germline V CDR1 and CDR2: DFQATT, SNEGSKA (reference sequence).

Remarks on this clonotype: A much larger clone differs from this one at a single base, so this may be a read error. The V and J genes are TRBV20-1 and TRBJ2-5; the D gene is possibly TRBD2 (6 bases). CDR1 and CDR2 from the germline V gene are DFQATT and SNEGSKA (reference sequence). CDR3 size: 11 residues. As DNA, the CDR3 is TGCAGTGCTAGCGGGGGAGAGACCCCGTACTTC. Translated: CSASGGETPYF.

This clonotype came up many times. This chain uses TRBV12-3 or TRBV12-4 with TRBJ1-1, with no clear D. The CDR3 covers 13 residues. The ends were cut back, 1 base at V and 3 bases at J, with 6 bases in the middle. CDR3 sequence: CASSLVEDTEAFF. CDR3 nucleotide sequence: TGTGCCAGCAGTTTAGTCGAGGACACTGAAGCTTTCTTT.

On this clonotype itself: One base away lies a much larger clone, so this may be a sequencing read error. The chain uses TRBV7-3 and TRBJ2-3, with 7 bases that match TRBD2. The V gene end was trimmed by 5 bases and the J gene end by 4 bases; junction bases not matched to a gene: 12. The CDR3 is 16 residues long. In germline, CDR1 is SGHTA, CDR2 FQGTGA. CDR3 amino acids: CASSPTIAGGADTQYF. In nucleotides, the CDR3 is TGTGCCAGCAGCCCAACGATAGCGGGCGGCGCAGATACGCAGTATTTT.

In its sample, this clonotype ranks as medium-sized (0.01 to 0.1%). V and J are TRBV6-1 and TRBJ1-2; D uncertain. Per germline, CDR1 MNHNS and CDR2 SASEGT. The V end lost 5 bases, the J end lost 5 bases, and 12 bases lay between the germline ends. The CDR3 is 13 residues long. CDR3 DNA: TGTGCCAGCAGTAGGGATGCTTCGTATGGCTACACCTTC. Its translation is CASSRDASYGYTF.

On this clonotype: Sequence at one end of the junction differs from germline and may be a read error. The chain is built from TRBV15 and TRBJ2-1; no firm D call. This CDR3 spans 16 amino acids. From germline, CDR1 is LNHNV and CDR2 YYDKDF (reference sequence). As DNA, the CDR3 is TGTGCCACCAGCCCAACCCTTGCCACCTCCTATAATGAGCAGTTCTTC. Translating it yields CATSPTLATSYNEQFF.

This clonotype was seen at least ten times. The J gene is TRBJ2-3, the V gene TRBV7-3; D is possibly TRBD2 (5 bases). CDR1 SGHTA and CDR2 FQGTGA come from the germline V gene. The CDR3 covers 17 residues. Trimming shortened V by 0 bases and J by 2 bases, and 15 bases separated the two germline ends. In DNA form, the CDR3 reads TGTGCCAGCAGCTTAACGACTACCAGATCCTTCACAGATACGCAGTATTTT. Its protein product is CASSLTTTRSFTDTQYF.

By sample share, this clonotype is medium-sized (0.01 to 0.1%). The chain employs TRBV6-1 and TRBJ1-5, with a tentative D call TRBD1 (6 bases). There are 13 residues in the CDR3. Trimming cost V 7 bases and J 7 bases, with 14 bases left between them. Germline assignment: CDR1 MNHNS and CDR2 SASEGT. This chain's CDR3 is CASNGGAGQPQHF. CDR3 nucleotide sequence: TGTGCCAGCAACGGGGGCGCGGGGCAGCCCCAGCATTTT.

This clonotype is labeled as medium-sized. The chain employs TRBV6-2 or TRBV6-3 and TRBJ1-4, with D tentatively TRBD1 (6 bases). The V and J ends lost 5 bases and 9 bases respectively, with 16 bases between them. The germline V gene encodes CDR1 MNHEY and CDR2 SVGEGT. This CDR3 has 14 amino acids. The CDR3 protein is CASSRGQRWKKLFF. CDR3 sequence (DNA): TGTGCCAGCAGTCGGGGGCAGAGGTGGAAAAAACTGTTTTTT.

There are a few counts of this clonotype. V and J are TRBV3-1 and TRBJ2-3; 11 nucleotides agree with TRBD2. The V gene end was trimmed by 6 bases and the J gene end by 1 base; junction bases not matched to a gene: 15. The germline CDR1 and CDR2 sequences are LGHDT and YNNKEL (reference sequence). The CDR3 totals 19 residues. CDR3 residues: CASRLQYSGRAGGTDTQYF. CDR3 coding DNA: TGTGCCAGCAGACTTCAGTATAGCGGGAGGGCCGGTGGCACAGATACGCAGTATTTT.

In its sample, this clonotype is medium-sized. The rearrangement joins TRBV25-1 to TRBJ2-1; D gene uncertain. CDR3 size: 14 residues. Germline loops: CDR1 MGHDK, CDR2 SYGVNS. Trimming removed 2 bases from V and 6 bases from J, with 11 bases in between. The CDR3 here is CASSEQEGSNEQFF. The CDR3 DNA sequence: TGTGCCAGCAGTGAACAGGAAGGATCCAATGAGCAGTTCTTC.

This clonotype was observed many times. J is TRBJ2-5 and V is TRBV15; possible D gene TRBD2, 5 bases. Germline CDR1 and CDR2: LNHNV and YYDKDF (reference sequence). V was shortened by 1 base and J by 0 bases, with 21 bases between the two germline ends. The CDR3 extends over 19 amino acids. In DNA, the CDR3 is TGTGCCACCAGCAGAGGAGGAGGTGGACTCTTCACCCACCAAGAGACCCAGTACTTC. Its protein product is CATSRGGGGLFTHQETQYF.

The chain links TRBV5-1 to TRBJ1-2; 9 bases map to TRBD1. Germline loops: CDR1 SGHRS, CDR2 YFSETQ. The CDR3 runs to 15 residues. V lost 4 bases to trimming and J lost 6 bases; unmatched junction nucleotides: 10. The CDR3 region is CASSEGPGTGNGYTF. CDR3 sequence (DNA): TGCGCCAGCAGCGAAGGCCCCGGGACAGGGAATGGCTACACCTTC.

This clonotype is labeled as medium-sized. The genes are TRBV20-1 and TRBJ1-2, with D possibly matching TRBD1 (5 bases). CDR3 size: 13 residues. CDR1 DFQATT and CDR2 SNEGSKA come from the germline V gene (reference sequence). The V gene lost 7 bases and the J gene lost 6 bases, with 18 bases spanning the gap. CDR3 sequence: CSDPQVAVDGYTF. The CDR3 DNA follows: TGCAGTGACCCACAGGTGGCGGTGGATGGCTACACCTTC.

This clonotype was recorded at least ten times. The chain is built from TRBV28 and TRBJ2-1; 8 nucleotides match TRBD2. J gave up 4 bases and V 3 bases, and 11 bases lay outside the gene matches. Per the germline V gene, CDR1 is MDHEN and CDR2 is SYDVKM. CDR3 length equals 17 residues. The CDR3 here is CASSFEVKAGAYNEQFF. The CDR3 coding sequence is TGTGCCAGCAGTTTCGAAGTCAAAGCGGGGGCTTACAATGAGCAGTTCTTC.

This clonotype appeared a single time. Possible read error: a much larger clone is one base away. This chain links TRBV7-9 with TRBJ1-5; unclear D gene. This CDR3 comprises 13 residues. CDR1 SEHNR and CDR2 FQNEAQ come from the germline V gene (reference sequence). Trimming pared 1 base from V and 8 bases from J, leaving 9 bases between. CDR3 residues: CASSLVSGKPQHF. CDR3 DNA: TGTGCCAGCAGCTTAGTTTCCGGTAAGCCCCAGCATTTT.

Relative to its sample, this clonotype is medium-sized. The chain carries TRBV6-1 and TRBJ1-2; D is possibly TRBD1 (6 bases). Germline CDR1 MNHNS, CDR2 SASEGT. This CDR3 spans 12 amino acids. Trimming took off 9 bases at V and 4 bases at J, with 12 bases between the two ends. CDR3 bases: TGTGCCAGGGGACAAAACTTCTATGGCTACACCTTC. Its protein product is CARGQNFYGYTF.

V gene TRBV2 combines with J gene TRBJ1-5; D gene ambiguous. Deletions cut 3 bases from V and 1 base from J, with 13 bases between. Germline CDR1 and CDR2: SNHLY and FYNNEI. The length of the CDR3 is 16 residues. The DNA for the CDR3 is TGTGCCAGCAGTGATACAAAGTGGGAAAGCAATCAGCCCCAGCATTTT. The encoded protein is CASSDTKWESNQPQHF.

By sample fraction, this clonotype is medium-sized. The chain joins TRBV7-2 to TRBJ2-7; 7 bases agree with TRBD1. Germline values: CDR1 SGHTA, CDR2 FQGNSA. Trimming at V came to 3 bases and at J to 4 bases, leaving 6 bases not matched to a gene. This CDR3 comprises 14 residues. The CDR3 DNA follows: TGTGCCAGCAGCTTCCCGGGACAGCTTTACGAGCAGTACTTC. This encodes CASSFPGQLYEQYF.

This clonotype is labeled as medium-sized. The genes are TRBV28 and TRBJ1-1; D is undetermined. Trimming cost V 5 bases and J 0 bases, with 16 bases left between them. This CDR3 has 16 amino acids. Germline V gene data show CDR1 as MDHEN and CDR2 as SYDVKM. This CDR3 is CASSLGRITLNTEAFF. The CDR3 DNA follows: TGTGCCAGCAGTCTCGGACGGATTACTTTGAACACTGAAGCTTTCTTT. The full variable domain, rest sourced from reference TRBV28 and TRBJ1-1, is DVKVTQSSRYLVKRTGEKVFLECVQDMDHENMFWYRQDPGLGLRLIYFSYDVKMKEKGDIPEGYSVSREKKERFSLILESASTNQTSMYLCASSLGRITLNTEAFFGQGTRLTVV.

Comments on this clonotype: Given a much more abundant clone one base away, this may be a read error. Here the CDR3 DNA reads TGTGCCAGCCTAACTAAAGGGCTTAACAACTATGGCTACACCTTC. Protein product: CASLTKGLNNYGYTF. The gene calls are TRBV6-2 or TRBV6-3 and TRBJ1-2; the D is unclear. The CDR3 extends over 15 amino acids. V lost 8 bases to trimming and J lost 2 bases, with 18 bases between them. Germline CDR1 and CDR2: MNHEY and SVGEGT.

At least ten counts were recorded for this clonotype. DNA for the CDR3: TGTGCCAGCAGTTTCCTGGGACAGGGACGACCCTATGGCTACACCTTC. It encodes CASSFLGQGRPYGYTF. This chain connects TRBV28 to TRBJ1-2, with 9 bases aligning to TRBD1. Germline V gene data show CDR1 as MDHEN and CDR2 as SYDVKM. The V and J ends lost 3 bases and 4 bases, in that order; junction bases with no gene match: 9. The CDR3 extends over 16 amino acids.

This clonotype has more than one count but fewer than ten. The chain links TRBV12-3 or TRBV12-4 to TRBJ2-1; 12 bases match TRBD2. The CDR3 runs to 15 residues. After removal of 3 bases from V and 12 bases from J, the junction contained 9 bases not matched to a gene. The CDR3 nucleotides are TGTGCCAGCAGTTTTGAGGCTAGCGGGAGGGCCCGGCAGTTCTTC. It codes for CASSFEASGRARQFF.

V gene TRBV12-3 or TRBV12-4 combines with J gene TRBJ2-7, with 7 bases aligning to TRBD1. The CDR3 is made up of 16 amino acids. Unmatched junction bases numbered 9, after V lost 1 base and J lost 3 bases. The CDR3 sequence is CASSLGTGVRDYEQYF. CDR3 nucleotide sequence: TGTGCCAGCAGTTTAGGCACAGGGGTGAGGGACTACGAGCAGTACTTC.